This T cell receptor beta chain was captured by sequencing in a study of T cell repertoires in cytomegalovirus infection. At the level of the study: Public TCR beta signatures indicated both CMV infection and matching HLA type. The study's findings and limits: Adding up the frequency of public TCR beta families identified people who carried CMV plus the relevant HLA. It was HLA-C-restricted CMV-specific TCR beta clonotypes that dominated the response ex vivo.

There are a few counts of this clonotype. The antigen is not known. TCRdb passed the reads through MiXCR, listing each CDR3 protein once. The sample contains hundreds of thousands of distinct CDR3 sequences, around a sixth of which appear only once. The receptor comes from a human donor in good health (CMV status not recorded). Some clones in this sample may be carry-over from other donors' samples. Specimen: PBMCs.

This CDR3 reads CASSLWDTGETQYF. The CDR3, as DNA: TGTGCCAGCAGCCTGTGGGATACAGGCGAGACCCAGTACTTC. The chain couples TRBV12-3 or TRBV12-4 to TRBJ2-5; D is perhaps TRBD1 (5 bases). Trimming left V 6 bases short and J 5 bases short, with 16 bases between. This CDR3 region has 14 residues.